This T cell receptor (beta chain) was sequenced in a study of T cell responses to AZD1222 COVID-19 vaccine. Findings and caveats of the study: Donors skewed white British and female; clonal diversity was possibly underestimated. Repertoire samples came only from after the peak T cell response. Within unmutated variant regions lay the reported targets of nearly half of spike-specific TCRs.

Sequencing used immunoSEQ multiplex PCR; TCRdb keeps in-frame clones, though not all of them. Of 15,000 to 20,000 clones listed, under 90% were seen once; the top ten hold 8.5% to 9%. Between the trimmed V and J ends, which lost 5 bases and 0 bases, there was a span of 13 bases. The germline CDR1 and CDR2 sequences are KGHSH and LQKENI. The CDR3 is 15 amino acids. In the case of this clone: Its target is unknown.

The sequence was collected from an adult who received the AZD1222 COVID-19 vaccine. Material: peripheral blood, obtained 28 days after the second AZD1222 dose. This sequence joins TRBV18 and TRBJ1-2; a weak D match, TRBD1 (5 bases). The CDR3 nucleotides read TGTGCCAGCTCAGATCGACGGGACTCTAACTATGGCTACACCTTC. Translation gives CASSDRRDSNYGYTF. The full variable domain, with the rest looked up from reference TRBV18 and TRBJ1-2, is NAGVMQNPRHLVRRRGQEARLRCSPMKGHSHVYWYRQLPEEGLKFMVYLQKENIIDESGMPKERFSAEFPKEGPSILRIQQVVRGDSAAYFCASSDRRDSNYGYTFGSGTRLTVV.